The entry below describes one T cell receptor beta chain. Treatment: approximately 18 received Ad26.COV2.S at low or high dose, single or two shots; several received placebo; per-sample allocation not given. Samples came from day 63 after the first vaccine or placebo injection. There are 14 residues in the CDR3. Per the germline V gene, CDR1 is MNHEY and CDR2 is SVGAGI. With 2 bases removed from V and 5 bases from J, the gap between germline ends came to 10 bases. The repertoire was sequenced with immunoSEQ multiplex PCR; TCRdb's copy has only in-frame clones and lacks some. The sample contains about 400,000 clones, 89% of which appear only once. The data originate from a study of Ad26.COV2.S vaccination and SARS-CoV-2 variants.

V is TRBV6-5 and J is TRBJ1-5; D perhaps matches TRBD1 (5 bases). The TCR originated in a person aged 18-60 years who received the Ad26.COV2.S COVID-19 vaccine or a placebo. The starting material was peripheral blood, obtained in a trial of Ad26.COV2.S vaccine versus placebo. In DNA, the CDR3 is TGTGCCAGCAGTTACAAGGGAGGGGATCAGCCCCAGCATTTT. Amino acids: CASSYKGGDQPQHF.